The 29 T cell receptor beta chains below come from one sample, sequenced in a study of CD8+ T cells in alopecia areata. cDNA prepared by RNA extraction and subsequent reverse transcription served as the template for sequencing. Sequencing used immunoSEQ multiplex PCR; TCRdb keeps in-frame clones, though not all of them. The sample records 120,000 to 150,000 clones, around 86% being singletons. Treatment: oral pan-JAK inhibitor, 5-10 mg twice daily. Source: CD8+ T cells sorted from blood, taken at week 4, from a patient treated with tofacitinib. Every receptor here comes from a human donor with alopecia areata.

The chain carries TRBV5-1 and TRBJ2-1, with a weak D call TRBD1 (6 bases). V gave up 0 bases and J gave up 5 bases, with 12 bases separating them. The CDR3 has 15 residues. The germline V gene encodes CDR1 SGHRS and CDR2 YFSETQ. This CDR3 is CASSLVQGQNNEQFF. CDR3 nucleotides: TGCGCCAGCAGCTTGGTTCAGGGGCAAAACAATGAGCAGTTCTTC.

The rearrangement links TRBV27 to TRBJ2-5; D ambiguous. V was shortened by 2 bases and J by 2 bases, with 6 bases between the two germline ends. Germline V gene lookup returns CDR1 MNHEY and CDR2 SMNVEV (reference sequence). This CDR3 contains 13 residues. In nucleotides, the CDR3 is TGTGCCAGCAGTTTAGCTGTACAAGAGACCCAGTACTTC. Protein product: CASSLAVQETQYF.

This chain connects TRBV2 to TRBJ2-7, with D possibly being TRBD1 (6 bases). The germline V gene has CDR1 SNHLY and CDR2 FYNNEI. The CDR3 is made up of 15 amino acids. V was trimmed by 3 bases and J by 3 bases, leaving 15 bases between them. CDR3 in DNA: TGTGCCAGCAGTGACGTTGCAGGGGATGGCTACGAGCAGTACTTC. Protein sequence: CASSDVAGDGYEQYF.

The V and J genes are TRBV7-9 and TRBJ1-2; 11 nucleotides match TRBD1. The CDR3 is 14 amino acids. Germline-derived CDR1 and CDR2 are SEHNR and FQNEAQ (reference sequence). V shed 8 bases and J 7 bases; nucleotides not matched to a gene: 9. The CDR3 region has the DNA TGTGCCAGCGATTTCGGACAGGGGGCGCCTGGCTACACCTTC. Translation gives CASDFGQGAPGYTF.

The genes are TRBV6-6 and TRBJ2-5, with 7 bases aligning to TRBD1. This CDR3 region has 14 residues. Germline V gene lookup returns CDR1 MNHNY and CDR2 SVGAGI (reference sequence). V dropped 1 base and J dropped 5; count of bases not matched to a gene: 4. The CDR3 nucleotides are TGTGCCAGCAGTTACTACAGGGGCGCTGAGACCCAGTACTTC. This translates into CASSYYRGAETQYF.

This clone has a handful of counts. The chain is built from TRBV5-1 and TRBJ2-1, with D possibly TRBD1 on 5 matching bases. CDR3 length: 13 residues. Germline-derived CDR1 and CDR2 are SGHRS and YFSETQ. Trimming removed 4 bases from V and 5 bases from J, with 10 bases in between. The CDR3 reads CASSTTGDNEQFF. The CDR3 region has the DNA TGCGCCAGCAGCACCACAGGAGACAATGAGCAGTTCTTC.

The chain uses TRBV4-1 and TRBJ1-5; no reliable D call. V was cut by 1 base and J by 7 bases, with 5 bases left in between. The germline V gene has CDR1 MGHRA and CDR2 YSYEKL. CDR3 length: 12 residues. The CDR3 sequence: CASSQVGQPQHF. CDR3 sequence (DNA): TGCGCCAGCAGCCAAGTGGGCCAGCCCCAGCATTTT.

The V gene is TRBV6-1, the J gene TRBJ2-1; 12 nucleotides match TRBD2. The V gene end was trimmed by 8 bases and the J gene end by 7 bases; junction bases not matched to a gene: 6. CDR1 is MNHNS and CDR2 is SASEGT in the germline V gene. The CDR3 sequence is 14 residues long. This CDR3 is CASGLAGGQNEQFF. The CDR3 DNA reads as TGTGCCAGCGGCCTAGCGGGGGGGCAAAATGAGCAGTTCTTC.

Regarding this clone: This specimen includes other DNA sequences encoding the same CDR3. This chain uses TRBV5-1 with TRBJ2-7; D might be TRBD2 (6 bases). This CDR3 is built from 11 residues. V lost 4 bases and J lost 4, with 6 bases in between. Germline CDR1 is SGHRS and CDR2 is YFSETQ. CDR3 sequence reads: CASSGGYEQYF. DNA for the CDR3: TGCGCCAGCAGCGGGGGGTACGAGCAGTACTTC.

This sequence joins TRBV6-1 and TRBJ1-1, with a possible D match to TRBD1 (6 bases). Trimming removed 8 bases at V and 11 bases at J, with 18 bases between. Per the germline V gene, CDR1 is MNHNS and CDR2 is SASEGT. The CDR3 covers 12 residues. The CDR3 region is CASPGGGLGAFF. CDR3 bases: TGTGCCAGCCCCGGCGGGGGCTTGGGGGCTTTCTTT.

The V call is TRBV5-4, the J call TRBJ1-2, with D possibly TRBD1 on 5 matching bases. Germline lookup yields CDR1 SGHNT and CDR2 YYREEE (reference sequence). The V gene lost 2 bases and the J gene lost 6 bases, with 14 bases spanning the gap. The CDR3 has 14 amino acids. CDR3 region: CASSFPPGGDGYTF. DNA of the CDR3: TGTGCCAGCAGCTTCCCTCCGGGAGGGGATGGCTACACCTTC.

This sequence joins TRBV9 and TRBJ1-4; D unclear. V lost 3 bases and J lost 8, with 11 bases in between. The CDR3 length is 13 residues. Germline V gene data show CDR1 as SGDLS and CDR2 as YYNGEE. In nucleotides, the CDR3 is TGTGCCAGCAGCGCGCGGACCGGGGAAAAACTGTTTTTT. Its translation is CASSARTGEKLFF. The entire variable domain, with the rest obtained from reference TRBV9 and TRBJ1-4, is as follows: DSGVTQTPKHLITATGQRVTLRCSPRSGDLSVYWYQQSLDQGLQFLIQYYNGEERAKGNILERFSAQQFPDLHSELNLSSLELGDSALYFCASSARTGEKLFFGSGTQLSVL.

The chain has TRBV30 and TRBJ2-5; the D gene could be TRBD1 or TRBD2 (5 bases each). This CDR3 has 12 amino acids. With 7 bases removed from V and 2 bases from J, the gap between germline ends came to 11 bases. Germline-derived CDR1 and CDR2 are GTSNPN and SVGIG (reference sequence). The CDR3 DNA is TGTGCCTCGACTAACAGGCAAGAGACCCAGTACTTC. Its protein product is CASTNRQETQYF.

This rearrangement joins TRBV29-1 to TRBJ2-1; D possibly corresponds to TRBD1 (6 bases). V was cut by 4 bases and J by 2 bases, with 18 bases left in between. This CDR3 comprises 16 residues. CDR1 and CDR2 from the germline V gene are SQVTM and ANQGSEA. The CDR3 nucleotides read TGCAGCGTTGCGGGTGCGACACAGGGCGCCTACAATGAGCAGTTCTTC. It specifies CSVAGATQGAYNEQFF.

The CDR3 DNA reads as TGTGCCAGCAGTGAAGCGCAGTGGGGCTACGAGCAGTACTTC. This encodes CASSEAQWGYEQYF. The chain is built from TRBV6-1 and TRBJ2-7; D gene ambiguous. V was trimmed by 0 bases and J by 3 bases, leaving 9 bases between them. CDR3 length equals 14 residues. Germline V CDR1 and CDR2: MNHNS, SASEGT.

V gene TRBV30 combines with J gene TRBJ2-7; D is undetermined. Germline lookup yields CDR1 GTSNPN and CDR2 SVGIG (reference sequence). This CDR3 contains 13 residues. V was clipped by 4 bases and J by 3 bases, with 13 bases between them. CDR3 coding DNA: TGTGCCTGGACACAAGGCGCATTCTACGAGCAGTACTTC. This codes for CAWTQGAFYEQYF.

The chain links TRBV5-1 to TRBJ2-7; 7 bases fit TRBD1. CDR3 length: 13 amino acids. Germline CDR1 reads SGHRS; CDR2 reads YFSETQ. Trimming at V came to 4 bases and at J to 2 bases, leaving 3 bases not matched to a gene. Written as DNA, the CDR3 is TGCGCCAGCAGCCGGGGACAGACCTACGAGCAGTACTTC. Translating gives CASSRGQTYEQYF.

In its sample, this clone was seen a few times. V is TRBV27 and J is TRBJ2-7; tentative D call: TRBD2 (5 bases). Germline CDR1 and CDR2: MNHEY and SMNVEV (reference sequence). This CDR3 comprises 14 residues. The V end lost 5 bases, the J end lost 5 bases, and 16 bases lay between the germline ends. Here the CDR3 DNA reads TGTGCCAGCAGTCCCCTCGGGGAAGGAAACGAGCAGTACTTC. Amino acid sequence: CASSPLGEGNEQYF.

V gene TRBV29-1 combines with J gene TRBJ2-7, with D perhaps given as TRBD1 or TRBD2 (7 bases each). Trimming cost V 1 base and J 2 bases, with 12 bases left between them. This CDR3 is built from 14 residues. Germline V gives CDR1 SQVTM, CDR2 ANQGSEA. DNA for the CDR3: TGCAGCGTTGAAGCTTCAGGGGGGGCCTACGAGCAGTACTTC. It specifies CSVEASGGAYEQYF.

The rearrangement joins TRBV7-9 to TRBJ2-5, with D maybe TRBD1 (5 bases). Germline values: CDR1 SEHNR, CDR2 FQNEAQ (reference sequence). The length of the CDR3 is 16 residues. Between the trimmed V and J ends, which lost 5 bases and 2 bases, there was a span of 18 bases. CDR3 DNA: TGTGCCAGCAGCACACCCGCCCAGGGAAGGCAAGAGACCCAGTACTTC. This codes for CASSTPAQGRQETQYF.

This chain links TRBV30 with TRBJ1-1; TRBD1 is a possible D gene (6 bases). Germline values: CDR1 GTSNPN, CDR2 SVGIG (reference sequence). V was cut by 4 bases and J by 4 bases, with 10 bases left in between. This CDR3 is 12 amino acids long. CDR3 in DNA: TGTGCCTGGATCACGACAGGCACTGAAGCTTTCTTT. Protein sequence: CAWITTGTEAFF.

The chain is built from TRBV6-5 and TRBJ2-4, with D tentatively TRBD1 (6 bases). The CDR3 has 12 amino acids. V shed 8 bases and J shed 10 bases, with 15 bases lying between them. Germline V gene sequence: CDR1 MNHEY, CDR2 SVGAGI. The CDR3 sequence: CASHGTPKIQYF. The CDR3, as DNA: TGTGCCAGCCACGGGACACCCAAGATTCAGTACTTC.

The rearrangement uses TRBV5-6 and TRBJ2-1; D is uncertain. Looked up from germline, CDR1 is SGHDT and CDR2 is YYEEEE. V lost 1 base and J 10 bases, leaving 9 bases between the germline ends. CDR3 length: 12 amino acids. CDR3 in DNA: TGTGCCAGCAGCTTGTTTCCCACCGAGCAGTTCTTC. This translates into CASSLFPTEQFF.

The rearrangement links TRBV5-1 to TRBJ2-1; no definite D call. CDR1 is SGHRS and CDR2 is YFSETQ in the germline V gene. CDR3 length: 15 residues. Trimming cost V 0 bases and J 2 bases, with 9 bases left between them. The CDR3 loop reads CASSLGLEAYNEQFF. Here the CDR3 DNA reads TGCGCCAGCAGCTTGGGACTCGAGGCCTACAATGAGCAGTTCTTC.

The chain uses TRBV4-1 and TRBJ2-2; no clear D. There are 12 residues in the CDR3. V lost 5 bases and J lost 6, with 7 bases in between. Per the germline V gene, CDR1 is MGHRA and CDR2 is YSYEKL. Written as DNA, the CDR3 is TGCGCCAGCAGCATTAACGCCGGGGAGCTGTTTTTT. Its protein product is CASSINAGELFF.

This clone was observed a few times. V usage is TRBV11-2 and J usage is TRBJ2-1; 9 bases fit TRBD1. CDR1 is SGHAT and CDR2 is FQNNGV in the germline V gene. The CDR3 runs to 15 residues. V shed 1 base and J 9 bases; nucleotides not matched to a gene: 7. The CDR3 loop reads CASSLGGTGHPEQFF. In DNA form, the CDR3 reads TGTGCCAGCAGCTTAGGTGGGACAGGGCACCCTGAGCAGTTCTTC.

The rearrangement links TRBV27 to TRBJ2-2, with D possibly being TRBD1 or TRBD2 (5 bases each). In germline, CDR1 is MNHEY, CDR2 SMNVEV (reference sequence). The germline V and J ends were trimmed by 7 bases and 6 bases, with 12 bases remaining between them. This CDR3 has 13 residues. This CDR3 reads CASKGTGPGELFF. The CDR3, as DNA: TGTGCCAGCAAGGGGACGGGGCCCGGGGAGCTGTTTTTT.

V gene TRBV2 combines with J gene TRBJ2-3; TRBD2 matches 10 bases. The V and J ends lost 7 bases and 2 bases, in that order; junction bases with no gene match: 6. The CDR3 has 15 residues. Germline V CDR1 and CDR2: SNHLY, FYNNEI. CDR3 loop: CASIASGGYTDTQYF. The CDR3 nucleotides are TGTGCCAGCATCGCTAGCGGGGGTTACACAGATACGCAGTATTTT.

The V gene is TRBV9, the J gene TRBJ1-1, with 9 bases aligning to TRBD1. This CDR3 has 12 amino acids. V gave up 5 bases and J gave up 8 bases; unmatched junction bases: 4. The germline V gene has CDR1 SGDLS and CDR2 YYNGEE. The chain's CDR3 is CASRGQGGEAFF. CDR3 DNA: TGTGCCAGCAGGGGACAGGGCGGCGAAGCTTTCTTT.